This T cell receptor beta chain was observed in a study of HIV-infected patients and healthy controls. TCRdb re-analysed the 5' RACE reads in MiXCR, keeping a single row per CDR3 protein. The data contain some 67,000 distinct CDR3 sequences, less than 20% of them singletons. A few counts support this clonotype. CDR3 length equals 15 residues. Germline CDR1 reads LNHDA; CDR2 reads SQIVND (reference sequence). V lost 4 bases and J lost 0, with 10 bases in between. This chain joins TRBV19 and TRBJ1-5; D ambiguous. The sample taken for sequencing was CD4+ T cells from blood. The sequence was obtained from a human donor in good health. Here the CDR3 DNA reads TGTGCCAGTAGTAGTGCGGGGTATAGCAATCAGCCCCAGCATTTT. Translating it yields CASSSAGYSNQPQHF.